The entry below describes one T cell receptor beta chain. No antigen is known for it. V was shortened by 9 bases and J by 2 bases, with 14 bases between the two germline ends. The CDR3 contains 13 residues. TCRdb redid the calling of the RT-PCR reads with MiXCR, one entry per CDR3 protein. The sample consists of roughly 650,000 distinct CDR3 sequences, roughly 15% of them appearing once. The sample originates from a study of response to subunit inactivated influenza vaccine. The study, taken as a whole, reports: Each seasonal influenza vaccination recruits few new T cells, the authors suggested.

The source was PBMCs from blood, collected 14 days before vaccination. The chain joins TRBV6-7 to TRBJ2-7; a possible D gene is TRBD1 (5 bases). TRBV6-7 qualifies as an ORF whose function is uncertain. This sequence was found in a man in his fifties or sixties who received an inactivated influenza vaccine. The CDR3 bases are TGTGCCAGGGCCTTTGCCAGGGCCTACGAGCAGTACTTC. Translation: CARAFARAYEQYF.